The clone carrying this T cell receptor (beta chain) was picked up many times. No antigen is known for it. Each CDR3 protein gets one entry after TCRdb re-called the 5' RACE reads with MiXCR. The sample records about 240,000 distinct CDR3 sequences, around 9.2% being singletons. The record originates from a study of CD8 T cells in ankylosing spondylitis. The CDR3 runs to 17 residues. In germline, CDR1 is SGHTA, CDR2 FQGNSA. After removal of 1 base from V and 6 bases from J, the junction contained 9 bases not matched to a gene. Study-level results: It appeared that ankylosing spondylitis blood was characterized by a TCR beta motif of about 8 highly homologous variants.

Sample: blood, either unsorted or a sorted T cell fraction (not recorded which). The receptor was derived from a male donor with ankylosing spondylitis or in good health (not recorded which). The rearrangement links TRBV7-2 to TRBJ2-2; TRBD1 matches at 9 bases. CDR3 loop: CASSLGGGQGRSGELFF. CDR3 sequence (DNA): TGTGCCAGCAGCTTAGGAGGGGGACAGGGAAGATCCGGGGAGCTGTTTTTT. The full variable domain, with the rest looked up from reference TRBV7-2 and TRBJ2-2, is GAGVSQSPSNKVTEKGKDVELRCDPISGHTALYWYRQSLGQGLEFLIYFQGNSAPDKSGLPSDRFSAERTGGSVSTLTIQRTQQEDSAVYLCASSLGGGQGRSGELFFGEGSRLTVL.